This T cell receptor beta chain came from a study of blood T cell repertoires in COVID-19. Original methodology: Amplification of reference gene primers was used by the study to estimate nucleated cell counts. Assay: immunoSEQ multiplex PCR; the TCRdb copy retains only in-frame clones and omits some. V and J calls and clone size follow that table, whereas D and trimming were derived from the DNA. The sample includes about 150,000 clones, roughly nine tenths of them seen just once. Trimming shortened V by 5 bases and J by 4 bases, and 14 bases separated the two germline ends. The CDR3 spans 13 residues. Germline V gene sequence: CDR1 GTSNPN, CDR2 SVGIG (reference sequence).

This chain links TRBV30 with TRBJ1-1; perhaps TRBD1 as D (5 bases). Material: peripheral blood. This clonotype originated in a woman between 40 and 50 years old with acute or convalescent COVID-19. The CDR3 protein is CAWARGVGTEAFF. CDR3 sequence (DNA): TGTGCCTGGGCCCGGGGGGTCGGCACTGAAGCTTTCTTT.